The following is a T cell receptor beta chain sequence with its context. Its antigen is currently unknown. These data belong to a study of OX40 agonist ivuxolimab in advanced cancers. Study-level background: Patients were treated with ivuxolimab, an agonistic anti-OX40 (CD134) antibody. Prior anti-PD-1, anti-PD-L1 or anti-CTLA-4 therapy was allowed; 30% to 40% had some.

Points from the study as a whole: Dose levels from 0.1 to 3.0 mg/kg saw CD4+ and CD8+ blood T cells expand clonally by week 6.

Autoimmune disease history or systemic immunosuppression led to patient exclusion. The table came from immunoSEQ multiplex PCR; TCRdb's copy has only in-frame clones and leaves some out. Of under 40,000 clones listed, about four fifths are singletons. Sequencing was performed on CD4+ or CD8+ T cells sorted from blood, taken in a trial of the OX40 agonist ivuxolimab. This sequence was found in an adult with an advanced solid tumor such as melanoma, head and neck, liver or kidney cancer.

The CDR3 DNA reads as TGTGCCAGCAGTGAATTAGCGGGAGTTTTAGATACGCAGTATTTT. Amino acids: CASSELAGVLDTQYF. The J gene is TRBJ2-3, the V gene TRBV6-1; TRBD2 agrees at 9 bases. This CDR3 is built from 15 residues. The junction had 5 bases not matched to a gene; V was cut back by 2 bases and J by 5 bases. Germline V CDR1 and CDR2: MNHNS, SASEGT.